Below, 8 T cell receptor beta chains from the same sample are listed, as sequenced in a study of blood T cells in healthy people across ages. Primed by a sample-barcoded 5' primer and a J-beta primer mix, a second PCR proceeded for about 6 to 12 cycles. Via MiXCR, TCRdb re-called the 5' RACE reads, giving one row per CDR3 protein. The data show over 1.5 million distinct CDR3 sequences, with approximately 50% seen just once and approximately 2% held by the top ten. The specimen was blood. The receptor set was obtained from a woman aged 40 to 50 in good health.

Concerning this clonotype: One end of the junction varies from germline; a read error may be responsible. The V and J genes are TRBV3-1 and TRBJ2-7, with 7 positions matching TRBD2. The CDR3 covers 13 residues. In germline, CDR1 is LGHDT, CDR2 YNNKEL (reference sequence). The CDR3 is CTSSGADRAILYF. The CDR3 bases are TGTACCAGCAGCGGGGCAGACCGAGCTATTCTGTACTTC.

This clonotype has only a few counts. The chain recombines TRBV20-1 with TRBJ2-7, with TRBD1 as a possible D gene (5 bases). Deletions cut 4 bases from V and 0 bases from J, with 13 bases between. This CDR3 has 14 residues. Germline V gene lookup returns CDR1 DFQATT and CDR2 SNEGSKA (reference sequence). For the CDR3, the DNA is TGCAGTGCTATCAGGGCACGGTCCTCCTACGAGCAGTACTTC. Amino acid sequence: CSAIRARSSYEQYF.

This clonotype was counted a few times. The chain has TRBV7-2 and TRBJ2-3; TRBD2 is a possible D gene (5 bases). Germline loops: CDR1 SGHTA, CDR2 FQGNSA. This CDR3 spans 13 amino acids. V was trimmed by 2 bases and J by 14 bases, leaving 17 bases between them. For the CDR3, the DNA is TGTGCCAGCAGCTTACTCTCGGGGAAACGGGCGTATTTT. Translating gives CASSLLSGKRAYF.

The V call is TRBV4-3, the J call TRBJ2-3; the match to TRBD2 covers 12 bases. CDR3 length: 16 residues. In germline, CDR1 is LGHNA, CDR2 YSLEER. After removal of 0 bases from V and 5 bases from J, the junction contained 3 bases not matched to a gene. As DNA, the CDR3 is TGCGCCAGCAGCCAAGATACTAGCGGGGGGCTAGATACGCAGTATTTT. This encodes CASSQDTSGGLDTQYF.

This chain connects TRBV24-1 to TRBJ2-1; D is unresolved. CDR3 length equals 16 residues. Trimming took off 4 bases at V and 6 bases at J, with 18 bases between the two ends. Germline V gene sequence: CDR1 KGHDR, CDR2 SFDVKD. The CDR3 spells CATSDRTRESFNEQFF. The CDR3, as DNA: TGTGCCACCAGTGACCGGACCCGCGAATCATTCAATGAGCAGTTCTTC.

This sequence joins TRBV7-9 and TRBJ2-4; D remains unclear. The CDR3 is 12 amino acids. V lost 4 bases, J lost 8 bases, and 9 bases lay in between. Germline assignment: CDR1 SEHNR and CDR2 FQNEAQ (reference sequence). The chain's CDR3 is CASSSRSDIQYF. CDR3 sequence (DNA): TGTGCCAGCAGCTCGAGGTCGGACATTCAGTACTTC.

The chain is built from TRBV9 and TRBJ1-1, with D perhaps matching TRBD1 (5 bases). Trimming left V 2 bases short and J 2 bases short, with 13 bases between. The CDR3 is 15 residues long. CDR1 and CDR2 (germline): SGDLS, YYNGEE. Here the CDR3 reads CASSVGGRPNTEAFF. The CDR3 region has the DNA TGTGCCAGCAGCGTGGGGGGACGACCCAACACTGAAGCTTTCTTT.

This chain connects TRBV6-2 or TRBV6-3 to TRBJ1-5; the match to TRBD1 covers 8 bases. CDR3 length: 14 residues. V dropped 7 bases and J dropped 2; count of bases not matched to a gene: 4. Germline CDR1 and CDR2: MNHEY and SVGEGT. This CDR3 reads CASIKQGGNQPQHF. CDR3 DNA sequence: TGTGCCAGCATTAAACAGGGGGGCAATCAGCCCCAGCATTTT.